Following are 22 T cell receptor beta chains from one sample sequenced in a study of shared clonotypes between healthy human individuals. Profiling relied on immunoSEQ multiplex PCR, and the TCRdb table lists in-frame clones only, not all of them. The sample comprises approximately 2,300,000 clones, 80% to 95% of which are singletons, and 0.3% to 0.45% rests with the top ten. What was sequenced was naive CD4+ T cells from PBMCs. As to subset: CD45RA+ positively selected. The receptor source for this set is a man between 18 and 35 years old in good health. Some clones in this sample may be carry-over from other donors' samples.

V and J are TRBV6-5 and TRBJ1-3, with D possibly being TRBD1 (6 bases). V lost 11 bases, J lost 0 bases, and 8 bases lay in between. The germline CDR1 and CDR2 sequences are MNHEY and SVGAGI. This CDR3 region has 12 residues. In DNA form, the CDR3 reads TGTGCCTCACAGGGCTCTGGAAACACCATATATTTT. It translates to CASQGSGNTIYF.

The chain links TRBV5-1 to TRBJ2-3; the D gene is possibly TRBD2 (5 bases). Trimming removed 3 bases at V and 7 bases at J, with 9 bases between. The germline CDR1 and CDR2 sequences are SGHRS and YFSETQ. The CDR3 runs 12 residues. The CDR3 DNA reads TGCGCCAGCAGCTCGGGAACTAATACGCAGTATTTT. It yields the protein CASSSGTNTQYF.

This chain uses TRBV4-3 with TRBJ2-3; tentatively, D is TRBD2 (5 bases). Per the germline V gene, CDR1 is LGHNA and CDR2 is YSLEER. CDR3 size: 16 residues. Trimming took 4 bases from V and 3 from J, leaving 17 bases between them. The CDR3 protein is CASSPEGLSGTDTQYF. CDR3 DNA: TGCGCCAGCAGCCCCGAAGGACTCTCGGGGACAGATACGCAGTATTTT.

This clone was observed a single time. In the same sample, other DNA sequences code for this CDR3. The chain employs TRBV5-1 and TRBJ1-2; 9 bases fit TRBD1. Germline V CDR1 and CDR2: SGHRS, YFSETQ. V dropped 4 bases and J dropped 2; count of bases not matched to a gene: 3. The length of the CDR3 is 14 residues. The CDR3 here is CASSTGQGNYGYTF. CDR3 coding DNA: TGCGCCAGCAGCACCGGACAGGGGAACTATGGCTACACCTTC.

The CDR3 DNA sequence: TGCGCCAGCAGCTTAACGGTGACTAGCTCCTTTGAGACCCAGTACTTC. Its translation is CASSLTVTSSFETQYF. The gene calls are TRBV5-1 and TRBJ2-5; 7 bases are a match to TRBD2. The length of the CDR3 is 16 residues. Germline CDR1 reads SGHRS; CDR2 reads YFSETQ. With 2 bases clipped from V and 5 bases from J, the junction kept 12 bases outside the gene matches.

This chain links TRBV2 with TRBJ1-3; the D gene is possibly TRBD1 (6 bases). This CDR3 region has 15 residues. The V and J ends lost 10 bases and 4 bases respectively, with 20 bases between them. The germline V gene has CDR1 SNHLY and CDR2 FYNNEI. CDR3: CATQVGGGSGNTIYF. CDR3 bases: TGTGCCACGCAAGTGGGGGGGGGCTCCGGAAACACCATATATTTT. Full variable domain (outside the CDR3, taken from reference TRBV2 and TRBJ1-3): EPEVTQTPSHQVTQMGQEVILRCVPISNHLYFYWYRQILGQKVEFLVSFYNNEISEKSEIFDDQFSVERPDGSNFTLKIRSTKLEDSAMYFCATQVGGGSGNTIYFGEGSWLTVV.

The CDR3 region has the DNA TGTGCCAGTAGTCCGCAGGGGGCTGGGGCCAACGTCCTGACTTTC. This gives the protein CASSPQGAGANVLTF. The rearrangement links TRBV19 to TRBJ2-6, with 7 bases that match TRBD1. Trimming cost V 5 bases and J 2 bases; bases outside gene matches: 3. CDR3 length: 15 amino acids. The germline gives CDR1 LNHDA, CDR2 SQIVND (reference sequence).

The chain recombines TRBV2 with TRBJ2-6; maybe TRBD1 (6 bases). CDR3 length: 19 residues. Trimming took off 0 bases at V and 2 bases at J, with 17 bases between the two ends. Germline V gives CDR1 SNHLY, CDR2 FYNNEI. CDR3: CASSEAPQGRSAGANVLTF. DNA of the CDR3: TGTGCCAGCAGTGAAGCACCACAGGGAAGAAGCGCTGGGGCCAACGTCCTGACTTTC.

This rearrangement joins TRBV28 to TRBJ2-7; D call uncertain. Germline CDR1 reads MDHEN; CDR2 reads SYDVKM. The CDR3 totals 13 residues. Trimming pared 3 bases from V and 7 bases from J, leaving 13 bases between. CDR3 coding DNA: TGTGCCAGCAGTTTGCCAGTTACTTGGGAGCAGTACTTC. Encoded protein: CASSLPVTWEQYF.

The rearrangement uses TRBV2 and TRBJ1-2; D gene ambiguous. The CDR3 length is 15 residues. Germline V gives CDR1 SNHLY, CDR2 FYNNEI. The V end lost 7 bases, the J end lost 13 bases, and 28 bases lay between the germline ends. The CDR3 region has the DNA TGTGCCAGCACTAGCCGCTCAGGCCGGCGCGGTGGGTCCACCTTC. This sequence encodes CASTSRSGRRGGSTF. The full variable domain, with the rest looked up from reference TRBV2 and TRBJ1-2, is EPEVTQTPSHQVTQMGQEVILRCVPISNHLYFYWYRQILGQKVEFLVSFYNNEISEKSEIFDDQFSVERPDGSNFTLKIRSTKLEDSAMYFCASTSRSGRRGGSTFGSGTRLTVV.

A remark on this clone: Other DNA variants within this sample encode the same CDR3. This chain uses TRBV11-2 with TRBJ2-5; D is tentatively TRBD1 or TRBD2 (5 bases each). CDR1 and CDR2 (germline): SGHAT, FQNNGV. The CDR3 totals 15 residues. Trimming removed 6 bases at V and 2 bases at J, with 16 bases between. The CDR3 loop reads CASRSTFGGQETQYF. Here the CDR3 DNA reads TGTGCCAGCAGATCCACATTTGGGGGACAAGAGACCCAGTACTTC.

This sequence joins TRBV19 and TRBJ1-2; a weak D match, TRBD1 (6 bases). The CDR3 has 17 amino acids. Germline CDR1 is LNHDA and CDR2 is SQIVND (reference sequence). Trimming stripped 3 bases from V and 8 bases from J, with 25 bases between. The DNA of the CDR3 is TGTGCCAGTAGTATTCAATCGGCAGGGGAGAAGCAGCGGGGCTACACCTTC. Residues: CASSIQSAGEKQRGYTF.

The V gene is TRBV9, the J gene TRBJ2-1; TRBD2 aligns across 13 bases. V shed 3 bases and J 8 bases; nucleotides not matched to a gene: 14. The CDR3 is made up of 18 amino acids. Per the germline V gene, CDR1 is SGDLS and CDR2 is YYNGEE. CDR3 residues: CASSGTGTSGVGWDEQFF. The CDR3 coding sequence is TGTGCCAGCAGCGGTACCGGGACTAGCGGGGTGGGTTGGGATGAGCAGTTCTTC.

V usage is TRBV27 and J usage is TRBJ1-2; TRBD1 aligns across 9 bases. CDR1 is MNHEY, CDR2 SMNVEV, per germline (reference sequence). This CDR3 has 16 amino acids. V was pared by 4 bases and J by 0 bases, with 6 bases of the junction left unmatched. The CDR3 DNA follows: TGTGCCAGCAGTTCACCAAGACAGGGGGCTAACTATGGCTACACCTTC. Encoded protein: CASSSPRQGANYGYTF.

This rearrangement joins TRBV11-2 to TRBJ1-4, with D hard to call. Germline values: CDR1 SGHAT, CDR2 FQNNGV. Trimming left V 6 bases short and J 0 bases short, with 11 bases between. The CDR3 runs 15 residues. CDR3: CASSPRGPTNEKLFF. The CDR3 nucleotides read TGTGCCAGCAGTCCCCGCGGCCCAACTAATGAAAAACTGTTTTTT.

V is TRBV5-4 and J is TRBJ2-7, with TRBD1 matching over 7 bases. Germline CDR1 SGHNT, CDR2 YYREEE (reference sequence). The CDR3 has 14 amino acids. V was pared by 4 bases and J by 3 bases, with 7 bases of the junction left unmatched. Here the CDR3 DNA reads TGTGCCAGCAGCCAAGAAGACAGGGTCTACGAGCAGTACTTC. It yields the protein CASSQEDRVYEQYF. The whole variable domain, remainder taken from reference TRBV5-4 and TRBJ2-7, is ETGVTQSPTHLIKTRGQQVTLRCSSQSGHNTVSWYQQALGQGPQFIFQYYREEENGRGNFPPRFSGLQFPNYSSELNVNALELDDSALYLCASSQEDRVYEQYFGPGTRLTVT.

The chain couples TRBV6-6 to TRBJ2-7; 11 bases match TRBD2. The germline V gene encodes CDR1 MNHNY and CDR2 SVGAGI (reference sequence). The CDR3 runs 15 residues. J was trimmed by 3 bases and V by 4 bases; bases with no gene match: 5. The CDR3 spells CASSSLAGGIYEQYF. The CDR3 coding sequence is TGTGCCAGCAGTTCGTTAGCGGGAGGGATCTACGAGCAGTACTTC.

The chain employs TRBV6-1 and TRBJ2-5; D is undetermined. Germline CDR1 is MNHNS and CDR2 is SASEGT. This CDR3 is 13 amino acids long. The V and J ends lost 1 base and 1 base respectively, with 4 bases between them. In DNA, the CDR3 is TGTGCCAGCAGTGAAGTGATCCAAGAGACCCAGTACTTC. As protein: CASSEVIQETQYF.

This chain links TRBV27 with TRBJ2-5; perhaps TRBD2 as D (6 bases). V lost 4 bases to trimming and J lost 9 bases, with 12 bases between them. The CDR3 spans 12 residues. Germline lookup yields CDR1 MNHEY and CDR2 SMNVEV (reference sequence). The CDR3 region has the DNA TGTGCCAGCAGTTCCGGGGGTATGTCCCAGTACTTC. Its protein is CASSSGGMSQYF.

The J gene is TRBJ2-7, the V gene TRBV28; D not resolved. V gave up 7 bases and J gave up 2 bases, with 15 bases separating them. The germline V gene has CDR1 MDHEN and CDR2 SYDVKM. The CDR3 is made up of 14 amino acids. CDR3 nucleotide sequence: TGTGCCAGCACCAGATTAACCGGACCCTACGAGCAGTACTTC. Translation gives CASTRLTGPYEQYF.

With respect to this clone: Different DNA sequences within this sample yield the same CDR3. The V call is TRBV7-2, the J call TRBJ2-3, with unresolved D. V shed 1 base and J shed 4 bases, with 3 bases lying between them. Germline V gives CDR1 SGHTA, CDR2 FQGNSA. The CDR3 totals 12 residues. The CDR3 loop reads CASSLVSDTQYF. Written as DNA, the CDR3 is TGTGCCAGCAGCTTAGTTTCAGATACGCAGTATTTT. The variable domain in full, completed from reference TRBV7-2 and TRBJ2-3, reads GAGVSQSPSNKVTEKGKDVELRCDPISGHTALYWYRQSLGQGLEFLIYFQGNSAPDKSGLPSDRFSAERTGGSVSTLTIQRTQQEDSAVYLCASSLVSDTQYFGPGTRLTVL.

The gene calls are TRBV5-1 and TRBJ2-1; D remains ambiguous. CDR1 and CDR2 (germline): SGHRS, YFSETQ. V was clipped by 3 bases and J by 7 bases, with 26 bases between them. This CDR3 contains 18 residues. The CDR3 reads CASSSLGRTITLGNEQFF. In nucleotides, the CDR3 is TGCGCCAGCAGCTCCCTCGGGCGGACCATAACCCTTGGGAATGAGCAGTTCTTC.